These T cell receptor beta chains were read from a single sample in a study of T cell responses to AZD1222 COVID-19 vaccine. Only in-frame clones appear in the TCRdb table, and some are missing; sequencing was by immunoSEQ multiplex PCR. This sample has around 150,000 clones, with under 95% found just once. The source material was peripheral blood, sampled 28 days after the second AZD1222 dose. Receptor source: an adult who received the AZD1222 COVID-19 vaccine. The CDR3 runs from the conserved cysteine through the conserved F or W. Each record gives: D gene, J gene, V gene, clone size, CDR3 protein, CDR3 DNA. D genes are given only for firm matches. Clone sizes are given selectively: once, few, many, or a class where the clone is expanded.

>-|TRBJ1-2|TRBV4-1|-
CASSPVEGGYGYTF
TGCGCCAGCAGCCCAGTAGAGGGAGGGTATGGCTACACCTTC
>-|TRBJ1-2|TRBV11-2|-
CASSLDAGYTF
TGTGCCAGCAGCTTAGACGCTGGCTACACCTTC
>TRBD2|TRBJ2-2|TRBV30|once
CAWSPGLAGVTGELFF
TGTGCCTGGAGTCCGGGACTAGCGGGGGTCACCGGGGAGCTGTTTTTT
>TRBD2|TRBJ2-2|TRBV7-2|few
CASRPGLAGLRNTGELFF
TGTGCCAGCAGGCCGGGACTAGCGGGTCTCCGGAACACCGGGGAGCTGTTTTTT
>-|TRBJ2-6|TRBV9|-
CASSVGRTVHRANVLTF
TGTGCCAGCAGCGTAGGTAGGACAGTCCATAGGGCCAACGTCCTGACTTTC
>-|TRBJ1-2|TRBV27|-
CASSFEGLYGYTF
TGTGCCAGCAGTTTTGAGGGGTTATATGGCTACACCTTC
>TRBD1|TRBJ1-2|TRBV2|-
CASRAGQGADGYTF
TGTGCCAGCAGGGCTGGACAGGGGGCTGATGGCTACACCTTC
>-|TRBJ1-2|TRBV21-1|-
CASSTRRQIYGYTF
TGTGCCAGCAGCACCAGGCGTCAAATCTATGGCTACACCTTC
>-|TRBJ1-3|TRBV13|-
CASSLQGSSGNTIYF
TGTGCCAGCAGCTTACAGGGGAGCTCTGGAAACACCATATATTTT
>-|TRBJ1-5|TRBV19|-
CASSSREPQPQHF
TGTGCCAGTAGCTCCCGGGAGCCTCAGCCCCAGCATTTT
>-|TRBJ1-1|TRBV3-1/TRBV3-2|-
CASSHLPRGTGNTEAFF
TGTGCCAGCAGCCACCTACCGAGGGGGACGGGAAACACTGAAGCTTTCTTT
>-|TRBJ2-7|TRBV3-1/TRBV3-2|-
CASSRGDYEQYF
TGTGCCAGCAGCCGAGGCGATTACGAGCAGTACTTC
>-|TRBJ1-2|TRBV7-9|-
CASSSGPLEGYTF
TGTGCCAGCAGCTCAGGGCCCTTAGAAGGCTACACCTTC